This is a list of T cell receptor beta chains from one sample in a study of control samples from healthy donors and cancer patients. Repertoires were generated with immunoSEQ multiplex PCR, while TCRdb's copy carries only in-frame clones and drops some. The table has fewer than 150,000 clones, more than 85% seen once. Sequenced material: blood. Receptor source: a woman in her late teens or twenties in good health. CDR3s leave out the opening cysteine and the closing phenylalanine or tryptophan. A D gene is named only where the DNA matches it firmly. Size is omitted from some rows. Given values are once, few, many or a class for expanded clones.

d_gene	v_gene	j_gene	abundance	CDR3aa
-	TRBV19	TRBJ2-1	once	ASSVARTGQF
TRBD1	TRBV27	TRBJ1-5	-	ASSLQGAPNQPQH
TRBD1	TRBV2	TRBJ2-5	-	ASRLGQKGTQETQY
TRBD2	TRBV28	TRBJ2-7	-	ASRPPAGTSGRLSSYEQY
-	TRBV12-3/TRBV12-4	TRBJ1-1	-	ASSWLDTEAF
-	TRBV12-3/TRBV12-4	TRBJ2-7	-	ASSLTHEQY
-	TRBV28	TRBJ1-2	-	ASSLGREVYGYT
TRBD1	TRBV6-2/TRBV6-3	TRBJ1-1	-	ASSYRDRGRGNTEAF
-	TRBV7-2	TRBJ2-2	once	ASSLARAVGELF
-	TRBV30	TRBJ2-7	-	AWRQGYEQY
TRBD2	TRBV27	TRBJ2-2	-	ARPLGLAGINTGELF
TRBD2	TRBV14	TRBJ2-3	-	ASSRYGTSGGNTDTQY
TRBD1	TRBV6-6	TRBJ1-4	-	ASSYGTGGGNEKLF
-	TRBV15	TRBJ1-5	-	ATSRDNSGQPQH
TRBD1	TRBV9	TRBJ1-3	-	ASGRQGPSSGNTIY
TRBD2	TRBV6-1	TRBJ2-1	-	ASSELPWLAGGNEQF
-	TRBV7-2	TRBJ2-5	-	ASSLLWGETQY
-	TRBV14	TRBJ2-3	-	ASSQELGRTDTQY
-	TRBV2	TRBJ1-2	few	ASSVGGLRSGYT
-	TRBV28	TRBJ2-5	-	ASSLSETQY
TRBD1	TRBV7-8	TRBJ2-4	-	ASSPRTGENIQY
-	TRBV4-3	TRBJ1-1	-	ASSQNPDTEAF
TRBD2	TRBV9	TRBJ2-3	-	ASSALLAGGSTDTQY
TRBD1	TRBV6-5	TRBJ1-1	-	ASSRTGGNTEAF